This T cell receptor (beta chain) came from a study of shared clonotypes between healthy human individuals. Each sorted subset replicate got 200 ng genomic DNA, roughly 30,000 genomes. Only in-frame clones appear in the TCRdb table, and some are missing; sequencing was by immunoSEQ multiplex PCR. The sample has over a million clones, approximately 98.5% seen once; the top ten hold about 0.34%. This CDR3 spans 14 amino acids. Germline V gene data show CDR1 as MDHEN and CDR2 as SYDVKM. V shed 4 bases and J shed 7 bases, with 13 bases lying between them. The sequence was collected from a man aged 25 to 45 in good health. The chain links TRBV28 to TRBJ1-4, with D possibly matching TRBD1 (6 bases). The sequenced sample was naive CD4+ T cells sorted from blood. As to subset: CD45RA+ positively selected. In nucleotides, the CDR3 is TGTGCCAGCAGTTCTGGGGGGCTGAGTGAAAAACTGTTTTTT. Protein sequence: CASSSGGLSEKLFF.